This T cell receptor beta chain is from a study of blood T cell repertoires in COVID-19. About the study: Acute-phase and convalescent COVID-19 samples originated in the United States, Italy and Spain. PBMCs, B-cell-depleted T cells, or T cells were the source of the cDNA or gDNA that made up the material.

CDR3 length: 16 amino acids. V shed 0 bases and J 4 bases; nucleotides not matched to a gene: 3. The assay was immunoSEQ multiplex PCR, and TCRdb's table has in-frame clones only and misses some. The table shows under 300,000 clones, with roughly 87% occurring only once. Material: peripheral blood. The source of this sequence is a human donor in a cohort sampled during active COVID-19. This chain uses TRBV6-7 with TRBJ2-2; 9 bases align to TRBD1. TRBV6-7 is flagged as an ORF with uncertain function. The CDR3 reads CASSYSRDRATGELFF. In nucleotides, the CDR3 is TGTGCCAGCAGTTACTCGAGGGACAGGGCCACCGGGGAGCTGTTTTTT.